The rows below give T cell receptor beta chains drawn from one sample of a study of cytomegalovirus exposure and HLA in healthy donors. TCRdb's table, derived via immunoSEQ multiplex PCR, lists solely in-frame clones and lacks some. In the table there are 170,000 or so clones, over 70% of which are singletons. Sequenced input: PBMCs. These receptors were collected from a man aged 25-45 years in good health and CMV-seropositive. CDR3s include the opening cysteine and the closing phenylalanine or tryptophan. The order of the fields is V gene, clone size, J gene, D gene, CDR3 length, CDR3 protein, CDR3 DNA. D genes are given only for firm matches. Some rows have no size entry. The others give once, few or many, or a class for an expanded clone.

V gene: TRBV2; clone size: .; J gene: TRBJ2-7; D gene: TRBD1; CDR3 length: 13; CDR3 protein: CASTRDRDYEQYF; CDR3 DNA: TGTGCCAGTACCCGGGACAGAGACTACGAGCAGTACTTC
V gene: TRBV30; clone size: .; J gene: TRBJ2-7; D gene: TRBD1; CDR3 length: 16; CDR3 protein: CAWSDTPGQGNDEQYF; CDR3 DNA: TGTGCCTGGAGTGATACACCGGGACAGGGGAATGACGAGCAGTACTTC
V gene: TRBV28; clone size: once; J gene: TRBJ1-5; D gene: TRBD1; CDR3 length: 14; CDR3 protein: CASSFGAGGQPQHF; CDR3 DNA: TGTGCCAGCAGTTTCGGAGCAGGGGGACAGCCCCAGCATTTT
V gene: TRBV30; clone size: .; J gene: TRBJ1-2; D gene: TRBD1; CDR3 length: 13; CDR3 protein: CAWNYRGTDGYTF; CDR3 DNA: TGTGCCTGGAACTACAGGGGTACGGATGGCTACACCTTC
V gene: TRBV5-1; clone size: .; J gene: TRBJ2-3; D gene: TRBD2; CDR3 length: 18; CDR3 protein: CASSPETSGSIGTDTQYF; CDR3 DNA: TGCGCCAGCAGTCCAGAGACTAGCGGGAGCATCGGCACAGATACGCAGTATTTT
V gene: TRBV19; clone size: once; J gene: TRBJ2-7; D gene: TRBD1; CDR3 length: 13; CDR3 protein: CASTRDRAYEQYF; CDR3 DNA: TGTGCCAGTACCAGGGACAGGGCCTACGAGCAGTACTTC
V gene: TRBV21-1; clone size: .; J gene: TRBJ2-4; D gene: .; CDR3 length: 16; CDR3 protein: CASSKGEAGKKNIQYF; CDR3 DNA: TGTGCCAGCAGCAAAGGGGAGGCAGGGAAGAAAAACATTCAGTACTTC
V gene: TRBV5-4; clone size: few; J gene: TRBJ2-7; D gene: TRBD2; CDR3 length: 18; CDR3 protein: CASSSGRLADYPSYEQYF; CDR3 DNA: TGTGCCAGCAGCTCGGGCCGACTAGCGGATTACCCCTCCTACGAGCAGTACTTC
V gene: TRBV6-4; clone size: few; J gene: TRBJ1-2; D gene: TRBD1; CDR3 length: 15; CDR3 protein: CASSATGKGDYGYTF; CDR3 DNA: TGTGCCAGCAGTGCGACAGGGAAGGGGGACTATGGCTACACCTTC
V gene: TRBV18; clone size: .; J gene: TRBJ2-5; D gene: .; CDR3 length: 15; CDR3 protein: CASSRRAGSPETQYF; CDR3 DNA: TGTGCCAGCTCACGCAGGGCAGGGTCACCGGAGACCCAGTACTTC
V gene: TRBV6-5; clone size: .; J gene: TRBJ1-5; D gene: TRBD1; CDR3 length: 14; CDR3 protein: CASHESGGYQPQHF; CDR3 DNA: TGTGCCAGCCACGAATCAGGGGGCTATCAGCCCCAGCATTTT
V gene: TRBV23-1; clone size: .; J gene: TRBJ1-1; D gene: .; CDR3 length: 20; CDR3 protein: CASSPEESKGPSDPSGGTFF; CDR3 DNA: TGCGCCAGCAGTCCCGAAGAGAGTAAAGGACCTTCTGATCCGTCGGGGGGGACTTTCTTT
V gene: TRBV9; clone size: .; J gene: TRBJ2-1; D gene: TRBD2; CDR3 length: 18; CDR3 protein: CASSVGEGVASGVSEQFF; CDR3 DNA: TGTGCCAGCAGCGTAGGGGAGGGTGTGGCTAGCGGGGTTTCTGAGCAGTTCTTC
V gene: TRBV19; clone size: .; J gene: TRBJ2-1; D gene: .; CDR3 length: 15; CDR3 protein: CASSSSETSYNEQFF; CDR3 DNA: TGTGCCAGTAGCTCGTCGGAGACCTCCTACAATGAGCAGTTCTTC
V gene: TRBV19; clone size: once; J gene: TRBJ1-3; D gene: TRBD1; CDR3 length: 16; CDR3 protein: CASSAYRGSIGNTIYF; CDR3 DNA: TGTGCCAGTAGTGCCTACAGGGGTTCTATCGGAAACACCATATATTTT
V gene: TRBV7-9; clone size: .; J gene: TRBJ1-6; D gene: .; CDR3 length: 14; CDR3 protein: CASSPGRGIAPLHF; CDR3 DNA: TGTGCCAGCAGCCCGGGCAGGGGTATCGCACCCCTCCACTTT
V gene: TRBV5-6; clone size: once; J gene: TRBJ2-7; D gene: TRBD2; CDR3 length: 16; CDR3 protein: CASSSRGLAGVLEQYF; CDR3 DNA: TGTGCCAGCAGCTCAAGGGGGCTAGCGGGAGTACTGGAGCAGTACTTC
V gene: TRBV6-5; clone size: .; J gene: TRBJ2-7; D gene: TRBD2; CDR3 length: 13; CDR3 protein: CASKGLAPDEQYF; CDR3 DNA: TGTGCCAGCAAAGGACTAGCCCCTGATGAGCAGTACTTC
V gene: TRBV5-5; clone size: few; J gene: TRBJ1-2; D gene: .; CDR3 length: 17; CDR3 protein: CASSLDIPPGGHYGYTF; CDR3 DNA: TGTGCCAGCAGCTTGGATATCCCTCCCGGGGGTCACTATGGCTACACCTTC
V gene: TRBV6-1; clone size: few; J gene: TRBJ1-4; D gene: .; CDR3 length: 15; CDR3 protein: CASNRQSGLREKLFF; CDR3 DNA: TGTGCCAGCAACCGACAGAGTGGTTTGAGAGAAAAACTGTTTTTT
V gene: TRBV15; clone size: .; J gene: TRBJ2-3; D gene: TRBD2; CDR3 length: 16; CDR3 protein: CATSNRLAGLWDTQYF; CDR3 DNA: TGTGCCACCAGCAATAGACTAGCGGGGTTGTGGGATACGCAGTATTTT
V gene: TRBV29-1; clone size: .; J gene: TRBJ1-1; D gene: .; CDR3 length: 11; CDR3 protein: CSGDVNTEAFF; CDR3 DNA: TGCAGCGGTGACGTGAACACTGAAGCTTTCTTT
V gene: TRBV29-1; clone size: .; J gene: TRBJ1-1; D gene: .; CDR3 length: 12; CDR3 protein: CSVTPGDTEAFF; CDR3 DNA: TGCAGCGTGACCCCGGGGGACACTGAAGCTTTCTTT
V gene: TRBV29-1; clone size: .; J gene: TRBJ2-3; D gene: .; CDR3 length: 17; CDR3 protein: CSVDRPHRRGYTDTQYF; CDR3 DNA: TGCAGCGTTGATAGGCCCCACCGGCGGGGATACACAGATACGCAGTATTTT
V gene: TRBV5-1; clone size: .; J gene: TRBJ2-3; D gene: TRBD2; CDR3 length: 15; CDR3 protein: CASSLSGRSTDTQYF; CDR3 DNA: TGCGCCAGCAGCCTCAGCGGGAGGTCCACAGATACGCAGTATTTT
V gene: TRBV5-1; clone size: .; J gene: TRBJ1-3; D gene: TRBD1; CDR3 length: 18; CDR3 protein: CASSLTPGQGASGNTIYF; CDR3 DNA: TGCGCCAGCAGCCTAACCCCCGGACAGGGGGCTTCTGGAAACACCATATATTTT
V gene: TRBV19; clone size: .; J gene: TRBJ1-2; D gene: .; CDR3 length: 14; CDR3 protein: CASSPSGGRMGYTF; CDR3 DNA: TGTGCCAGTAGTCCCTCGGGAGGGCGTATGGGCTACACCTTC
V gene: TRBV19; clone size: .; J gene: TRBJ1-2; D gene: TRBD1; CDR3 length: 12; CDR3 protein: CASSTRDRRGFF; CDR3 DNA: TGTGCCAGTAGTACCAGGGACAGGAGGGGATTCTTC
V gene: TRBV7-8; clone size: .; J gene: TRBJ2-2; D gene: TRBD1; CDR3 length: 17; CDR3 protein: CASSFRIRDRNTGELFF; CDR3 DNA: TGTGCCAGCAGCTTTAGAATTCGGGACAGGAACACCGGGGAGCTGTTTTTT
V gene: TRBV7-9; clone size: .; J gene: TRBJ1-1; D gene: .; CDR3 length: 14; CDR3 protein: CASSSRDKNTEAFF; CDR3 DNA: TGTGCCAGCAGCTCGAGGGACAAGAACACTGAAGCTTTCTTT
V gene: TRBV7-9; clone size: .; J gene: TRBJ1-2; D gene: .; CDR3 length: 15; CDR3 protein: CASSPAGRTYYGYTF; CDR3 DNA: TGTGCCAGCAGTCCTGCAGGCAGAACCTACTATGGCTACACCTTC
V gene: TRBV5-6; clone size: .; J gene: TRBJ1-4; D gene: .; CDR3 length: 15; CDR3 protein: CASRAGIATNEKLFF; CDR3 DNA: TGTGCCAGCAGAGCAGGAATTGCAACTAATGAAAAACTGTTTTTT
V gene: TRBV5-4; clone size: .; J gene: TRBJ1-2; D gene: TRBD1; CDR3 length: 15; CDR3 protein: CASSPGTVADYGYTF; CDR3 DNA: TGTGCCAGCAGCCCCGGGACAGTAGCCGACTATGGCTACACCTTC
V gene: TRBV7-9; clone size: .; J gene: TRBJ2-1; D gene: TRBD2; CDR3 length: 16; CDR3 protein: CASSLGGGGPYNEQFF; CDR3 DNA: TGTGCCAGCAGCTTAGGGGGGGGAGGGCCCTACAATGAGCAGTTCTTC
V gene: TRBV7-9; clone size: once; J gene: TRBJ2-3; D gene: TRBD2; CDR3 length: 16; CDR3 protein: CSSSLPSGRPTDTQYF; CDR3 DNA: TGTTCCAGCAGCTTACCTAGCGGGAGGCCGACAGATACGCAGTATTTT
V gene: TRBV2; clone size: .; J gene: TRBJ1-2; D gene: TRBD1; CDR3 length: 17; CDR3 protein: CASTNTGTGAPYLSYTF; CDR3 DNA: TGTGCCAGCACCAATACCGGGACAGGGGCACCATATTTGAGCTACACCTTC
V gene: TRBV7-2; clone size: .; J gene: TRBJ2-4; D gene: TRBD2; CDR3 length: 13; CDR3 protein: CASGGLAGVRRYF; CDR3 DNA: TGTGCCAGCGGAGGACTAGCGGGGGTTCGGCGGTACTTC
V gene: TRBV5-1; clone size: .; J gene: TRBJ2-1; D gene: .; CDR3 length: 14; CDR3 protein: CASSLEAEYNEQFF; CDR3 DNA: TGCGCCAGCAGCTTGGAGGCGGAATACAATGAGCAGTTCTTC
V gene: TRBV28; clone size: .; J gene: TRBJ2-1; D gene: TRBD2; CDR3 length: 15; CDR3 protein: CASSQVAGIYNEQFF; CDR3 DNA: TGTGCCAGCAGTCAGGTAGCGGGGATTTACAATGAGCAGTTCTTC
V gene: TRBV6-5; clone size: .; J gene: TRBJ1-1; D gene: TRBD1; CDR3 length: 13; CDR3 protein: CASSPGTGTEAFF; CDR3 DNA: TGTGCCAGCAGCCCCGGGACAGGGACTGAAGCTTTCTTT